The 3 T cell receptor beta chains below come from one sample, sequenced in a study of blood T cell repertoires in COVID-19. Clones were read by immunoSEQ multiplex PCR, and TCRdb kept only the in-frame ones, dropping some. The sample contains over 200,000 clones, more than 85% of which appear only once. The sample consisted of peripheral blood. Source of these receptors: a man aged 60-69 years with COVID-19, enrolled during active disease.

V is TRBV10-3 and J is TRBJ1-1, with TRBD1 matching over 7 bases. Losses at the gene ends were 6 bases for V and 3 bases for J; bases not matched to a gene: 10. The CDR3 extends over 15 amino acids. Germline V gene data show CDR1 as ENHRY and CDR2 as SYGVKD. The CDR3 DNA sequence: TGTGCCATCAGAGTTAGACAGGGCCGGGACACTGAAGCTTTCTTT. Its translation is CAIRVRQGRDTEAFF.

The chain combines TRBV6-5 with TRBJ1-1; D remains unclear. CDR1 is MNHEY and CDR2 is SVGAGI in the germline V gene. Trimming pared 5 bases from V and 4 bases from J, leaving 8 bases between. The CDR3 sequence is 12 residues long. The CDR3 sequence is CASSTTITEAFF. CDR3 bases: TGTGCCAGCAGTACGACTATCACTGAAGCTTTCTTT.

V usage is TRBV4-2 and J usage is TRBJ2-2, with D possibly matching TRBD1 (7 bases). This CDR3 spans 17 amino acids. Trimming stripped 1 base from V and 6 bases from J, with 18 bases between. Germline-derived CDR1 and CDR2 are LGHNA and YNFKEQ. The CDR3 DNA follows: TGTGCCAGCAGCCAAGTCATCTGGGTCAGGGGGGCCGGGGAGCTGTTTTTT. It translates to CASSQVIWVRGAGELFF.